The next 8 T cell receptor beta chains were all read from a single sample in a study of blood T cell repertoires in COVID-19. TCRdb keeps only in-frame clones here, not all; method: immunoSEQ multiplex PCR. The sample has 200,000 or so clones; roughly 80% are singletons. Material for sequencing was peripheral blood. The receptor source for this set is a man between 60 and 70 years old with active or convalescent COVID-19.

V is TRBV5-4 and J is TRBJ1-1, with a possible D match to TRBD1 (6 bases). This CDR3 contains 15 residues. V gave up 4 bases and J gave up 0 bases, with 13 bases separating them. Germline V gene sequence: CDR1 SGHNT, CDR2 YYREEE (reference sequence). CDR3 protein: CASSTRQELNTEAFF. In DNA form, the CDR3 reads TGTGCCAGCAGCACCCGACAGGAGTTGAACACTGAAGCTTTCTTT.

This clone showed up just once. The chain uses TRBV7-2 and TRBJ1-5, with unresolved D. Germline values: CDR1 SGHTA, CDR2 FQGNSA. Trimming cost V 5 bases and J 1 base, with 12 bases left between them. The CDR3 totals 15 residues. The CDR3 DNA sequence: TGTGCCAGCAGCCCTAGAGGTTTGAGCAATCAGCCCCAGCATTTT. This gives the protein CASSPRGLSNQPQHF.

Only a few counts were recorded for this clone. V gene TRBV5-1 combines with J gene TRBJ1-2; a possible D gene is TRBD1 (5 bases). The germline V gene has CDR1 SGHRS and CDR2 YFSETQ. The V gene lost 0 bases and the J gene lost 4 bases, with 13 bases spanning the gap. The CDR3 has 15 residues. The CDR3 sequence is CASSLGQTRGYGYTF. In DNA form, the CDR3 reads TGCGCCAGCAGCTTGGGACAGACTAGGGGCTATGGCTACACCTTC.

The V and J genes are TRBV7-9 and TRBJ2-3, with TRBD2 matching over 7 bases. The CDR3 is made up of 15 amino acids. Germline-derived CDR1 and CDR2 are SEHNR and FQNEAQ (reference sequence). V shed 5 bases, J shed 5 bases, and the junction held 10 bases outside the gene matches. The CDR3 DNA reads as TGTGCCAGCAGCGCAGCGGGCGGGAGTTTAGATACGCAGTATTTT. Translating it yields CASSAAGGSLDTQYF. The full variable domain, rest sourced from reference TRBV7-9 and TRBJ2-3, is DTGVSQNPRHKITKRGQNVTFRCDPISEHNRLYWYRQTLGQGPEFLTYFQNEAQLEKSRLLSDRFSAERPKGSFSTLEIQRTEQGDSAMYLCASSAAGGSLDTQYFGPGTRLTVL.

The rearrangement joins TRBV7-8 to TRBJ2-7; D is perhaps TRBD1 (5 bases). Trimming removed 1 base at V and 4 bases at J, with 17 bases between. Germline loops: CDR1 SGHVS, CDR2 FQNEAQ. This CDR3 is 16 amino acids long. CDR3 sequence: CASSLGRSQGLYEQYF. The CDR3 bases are TGTGCCAGCAGCTTAGGTCGGAGTCAGGGTCTGTACGAGCAGTACTTC.

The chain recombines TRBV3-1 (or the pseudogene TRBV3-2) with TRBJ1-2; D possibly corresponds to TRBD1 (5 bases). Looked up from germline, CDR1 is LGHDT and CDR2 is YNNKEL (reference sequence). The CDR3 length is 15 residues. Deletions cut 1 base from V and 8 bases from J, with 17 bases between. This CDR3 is CASSQVGSGGYGYTF. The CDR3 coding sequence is TGTGCCAGCAGCCAAGTCGGTTCCGGGGGTTACGGCTACACCTTC.

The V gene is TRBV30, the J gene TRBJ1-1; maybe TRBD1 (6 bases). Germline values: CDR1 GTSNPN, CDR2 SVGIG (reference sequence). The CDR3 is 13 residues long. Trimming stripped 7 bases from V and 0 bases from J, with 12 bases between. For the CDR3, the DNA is TGTGCCTTCGGCCGGGACATGAACACTGAAGCTTTCTTT. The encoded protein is CAFGRDMNTEAFF.

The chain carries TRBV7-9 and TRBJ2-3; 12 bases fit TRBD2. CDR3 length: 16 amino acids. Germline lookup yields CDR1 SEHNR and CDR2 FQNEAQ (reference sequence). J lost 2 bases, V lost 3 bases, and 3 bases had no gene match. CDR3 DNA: TGTGCCAGCAGCTTCCGGACTAGCGGGATCACAGATACGCAGTATTTT. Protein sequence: CASSFRTSGITDTQYF.